Listed here are 18 T cell receptor beta chains from one sample, sequenced in a study of shared clonotypes between healthy human individuals. Some clones are missing from TCRdb's copy, which holds only in-frame ones; the method was immunoSEQ multiplex PCR. Here the sample spans around 300,000 clones, around 87% being singletons. Specimen: memory CD8+ T cells sorted from blood. The sample's subset: CD45RO+ cells pooled with CCR7-negative TemRA cells. These receptor sequences come from a man younger than 35 in good health.

A note on this clone: This sample includes further DNA sequences coding for the same CDR3. V gene TRBV27 combines with J gene TRBJ2-7; 9 positions match TRBD1. The CDR3 consists of 13 residues. V was pared by 6 bases and J by 4 bases, with 4 bases of the junction left unmatched. From germline, CDR1 is MNHEY and CDR2 SMNVEV (reference sequence). For the CDR3, the DNA is TGTGCCAGCAGCGGACAGGGGACTTACGAGCAGTACTTC. Its protein product is CASSGQGTYEQYF.

The rearrangement joins TRBV4-3 to TRBJ2-2; TRBD2 matches 11 bases. Germline loops: CDR1 LGHNA, CDR2 YSLEER. J gave up 8 bases and V 0 bases, and 11 bases lay outside the gene matches. The CDR3 consists of 18 residues. The CDR3 protein is CASSQDRTSGSLLGELFF. The CDR3 DNA sequence: TGCGCCAGCAGCCAAGATCGTACTAGCGGGAGCTTATTGGGGGAGCTGTTTTTT.

This clone was seen many times. V usage is TRBV27 and J usage is TRBJ2-2, with no clear D. The CDR3 covers 15 residues. The ends were cut back, 2 bases at V and 7 bases at J, with 14 bases in the middle. Germline values: CDR1 MNHEY, CDR2 SMNVEV (reference sequence). In DNA, the CDR3 is TGTGCCAGCAGTTTACACCGGCAGTCGGACGGGGAGCTGTTTTTT. It codes for CASSLHRQSDGELFF.

The chain combines TRBV7-9 with TRBJ1-1; D remains ambiguous. V shed 1 base and J shed 6 bases, with 21 bases lying between them. CDR3 length equals 17 residues. The germline V gene has CDR1 SEHNR and CDR2 FQNEAQ (reference sequence). CDR3 DNA: TGTGCCAGCAGCTTAGAAAGGTGGCAGGAAATGAGGGCTGAAGCTTTCTTT. Residues: CASSLERWQEMRAEAFF.

This chain connects TRBV5-1 to TRBJ2-5; 9 bases agree with TRBD2. V shed 3 bases and J 4 bases; nucleotides not matched to a gene: 10. The germline V gene encodes CDR1 SGHRS and CDR2 YFSETQ. The CDR3 is 16 amino acids. CDR3 protein: CASSSVAGEWGETQYF. Written as DNA, the CDR3 is TGCGCCAGCAGCTCCGTAGCGGGAGAATGGGGAGAGACCCAGTACTTC.

This clone has more than one count but fewer than ten. This chain uses TRBV7-2 with TRBJ2-3; a possible D gene is TRBD2 (6 bases). The CDR3 is 16 residues long. V was shortened by 5 bases and J by 2 bases, with 17 bases between the two germline ends. From germline, CDR1 is SGHTA and CDR2 FQGNSA. CDR3 region: CASSEGTLAYTDTQYF. CDR3 sequence (DNA): TGTGCCAGCAGCGAGGGGACTCTCGCATACACAGATACGCAGTATTTT.

The chain employs TRBV27 and TRBJ1-6; D unclear. There are 15 residues in the CDR3. Germline V gene data show CDR1 as MNHEY and CDR2 as SMNVEV (reference sequence). Trimming took off 4 bases at V and 9 bases at J, with 16 bases between the two ends. CDR3 loop: CASSSEPSGSSPLHF. The CDR3, as DNA: TGTGCCAGCAGTTCCGAGCCTAGTGGGAGTTCACCCCTCCACTTT.

The chain has TRBV9 and TRBJ2-3; TRBD1 or TRBD2 may be the D gene (5 bases each). V was shortened by 3 bases and J by 2 bases, with 13 bases between the two germline ends. The germline gives CDR1 SGDLS, CDR2 YYNGEE. The CDR3 is 15 residues long. CDR3 DNA sequence: TGTGCCAGCAGCGGGACGCAGGGAGTCACAGATACGCAGTATTTT. It specifies CASSGTQGVTDTQYF.

The chain uses TRBV6-1 and TRBJ1-4; a possible D gene is TRBD1 (6 bases). V lost 10 bases and J lost 8, with 17 bases in between. There are 13 residues in the CDR3. Germline V gives CDR1 MNHNS, CDR2 SASEGT. The CDR3 is CATPTGGEEKLFF. The CDR3 DNA follows: TGTGCCACCCCGACAGGAGGGGAAGAAAAACTGTTTTTT.

The chain links TRBV5-1 to TRBJ1-2; weak D call: TRBD1 (6 bases). Trimming pared 1 base from V and 3 bases from J, leaving 10 bases between. Per germline, CDR1 SGHRS and CDR2 YFSETQ. CDR3 size: 14 residues. In DNA, the CDR3 is TGCGCCAGCAGCTTGAACAGGGCTGACTATGGCTACACCTTC. Translated: CASSLNRADYGYTF.

The chain uses TRBV29-1 and TRBJ2-7; possible D gene TRBD1, 5 bases. Looked up from germline, CDR1 is SQVTM and CDR2 is ANQGSEA. The CDR3 has 12 amino acids. Trimming stripped 3 bases from V and 3 bases from J, with 9 bases between. In DNA form, the CDR3 reads TGCAGCGTTGATACAGGATACTACGAGCAGTACTTC. Protein product: CSVDTGYYEQYF.

The V call is TRBV27, the J call TRBJ2-7; D is uncertain. The CDR3 contains 17 residues. Germline loops: CDR1 MNHEY, CDR2 SMNVEV (reference sequence). V was trimmed by 4 bases and J by 4 bases, leaving 23 bases between them. Written as DNA, the CDR3 is TGTGCCAGCAGTTCTCACTCTCTGACGGGCCCACCTTACGAGCAGTACTTC. This codes for CASSSHSLTGPPYEQYF.

This chain connects TRBV5-1 to TRBJ1-1, with 10 positions matching TRBD1. Germline CDR1 is SGHRS and CDR2 is YFSETQ. The CDR3 is made up of 15 amino acids. Germline trimming cut 4 bases from V and 5 bases from J; bases unmatched to any gene: 8. The DNA of the CDR3 is TGCGCCAGCAGCCCTGATGGGGACAGGGGAACTGAAGCTTTCTTT. As protein: CASSPDGDRGTEAFF.

CDR3 residues: CASSQGRVNSPLHF. For the CDR3, the DNA is TGCGCCAGCAGCCAAGGCAGGGTGAATTCACCCCTCCACTTT. The rearrangement uses TRBV4-1 and TRBJ1-6; possible D gene TRBD1, 5 bases. The V and J ends lost 1 base and 7 bases respectively, with 8 bases between them. The CDR3 totals 14 residues. CDR1 is MGHRA and CDR2 is YSYEKL in the germline V gene.

J is TRBJ1-5 and V is TRBV7-9; D not certain. The germline V and J ends were trimmed by 1 base and 2 bases, with 12 bases remaining between them. The CDR3 loop spans 16 amino acids. Looked up from germline, CDR1 is SEHNR and CDR2 is FQNEAQ (reference sequence). CDR3 loop: CASSLGPPRGNQPQHF. The CDR3 DNA sequence: TGTGCCAGCAGCTTAGGCCCACCCCGGGGCAATCAGCCCCAGCATTTT.

Concerning this clone: A read error is the likely source, as a far larger clone sits one nucleotide away. Distinct nucleotide sequences in the sample also encode this CDR3. The rearrangement uses TRBV27 and TRBJ2-2; no reliable D call. The CDR3 runs 12 residues. CDR1 and CDR2 (germline): MNHEY, SMNVEV (reference sequence). The V and J ends lost 5 bases and 3 bases respectively, with 4 bases between them. CDR3 nucleotides: TGTGCCAGCAGTCCCTACACCGGGGAGCTGTTTTTT. Its translation is CASSPYTGELFF.

As regards this clone: Relative to the germline gene, one junction end is altered; a read error may explain this. The chain carries TRBV7-7 and TRBJ1-3; TRBD1 might be the D (6 bases). The CDR3 totals 18 residues. The germline gives CDR1 SSHAT, CDR2 FNYEAQ (reference sequence). CDR3: CASSLAPPGHDSGNTIYF. DNA for the CDR3: TGTGCTAGCAGCTTAGCACCCCCGGGACATGACTCTGGAAACACCATATATTTT.

The V gene is TRBV9, the J gene TRBJ1-5, with D perhaps TRBD1 (6 bases). In germline, CDR1 is SGDLS, CDR2 YYNGEE. This CDR3 has 15 amino acids. V lost 0 bases and J lost 4, with 11 bases in between. CDR3 residues: CASSVEGGPNQPQHF. For the CDR3, the DNA is TGTGCCAGCAGCGTAGAAGGGGGTCCAAATCAGCCCCAGCATTTT.